Following are 9 T cell receptor beta chains from one sample sequenced in a study of T cell repertoires in cytomegalovirus infection. These receptors' targets are unknown. TCRdb fed the reads into MiXCR, producing one record per CDR3 protein. The sample includes 110,000 or so distinct CDR3 sequences, more than 30% of them seen just once. Sequenced material: CD8+ T cells from cultured PBMCs, taken from culture after CMV antigen stimulation. Source of these receptors: a human donor in good health (CMV status not recorded). Some clones in this sample may be carry-over from other donors' samples.

This chain links TRBV7-9 with TRBJ2-1, with 7 bases identical to TRBD2. The CDR3 has 16 residues. Germline values: CDR1 SEHNR, CDR2 FQNEAQ (reference sequence). V was pared by 4 bases and J by 5 bases, with 11 bases of the junction left unmatched. CDR3 in DNA: TGTGCCAGCAGCTGGGCGGGCGGGGGTTCCCACAATGAGCAGTTCTTC. Protein sequence: CASSWAGGGSHNEQFF.

The V and J genes are TRBV2 and TRBJ2-3; D may correspond to TRBD1 or TRBD2 (6 bases each). Germline V CDR1 and CDR2: SNHLY, FYNNEI. This CDR3 has 20 residues. V was trimmed by 2 bases and J by 0 bases, leaving 24 bases between them. Here the CDR3 reads CASSEWRLVGGVGSTDTQYF. The CDR3 coding sequence is TGTGCCAGCAGTGAATGGAGACTAGTGGGGGGCGTTGGTAGCACAGATACGCAGTATTTT.

The rearrangement joins TRBV29-1 to TRBJ2-5, with D tentatively TRBD1 (5 bases). CDR1 and CDR2 from the germline V gene are SQVTM and ANQGSEA. With 5 bases removed from V and 1 base from J, the gap between germline ends came to 11 bases. This CDR3 has 13 residues. CDR3 region: CSVYPDSQETQYF. CDR3 in DNA: TGCAGCGTTTACCCAGACAGCCAAGAGACCCAGTACTTC.

This clonotype was counted between two and nine times. The chain carries TRBV24-1 and TRBJ2-3, with 8 bases that match TRBD1. V dropped 4 bases and J dropped 2; count of bases not matched to a gene: 10. The V gene's germline CDR1 is KGHDR and CDR2 SFDVKD. The CDR3 runs 17 residues. The CDR3 reads CATSDGGTGISTDTQYF. DNA of the CDR3: TGTGCCACCAGTGACGGTGGGACAGGAATATCCACAGATACGCAGTATTTT.

The chain uses TRBV5-1 and TRBJ1-6; D remains ambiguous. The germline CDR1 and CDR2 sequences are SGHRS and YFSETQ. V was pared by 1 base and J by 9 bases, with 20 bases between. This CDR3 is 17 amino acids long. DNA of the CDR3: TGCGCCAGCAGCTTGAATAGCGGTGGTTTTCCAGGTTCACCCCTCCACTTT. Translating it yields CASSLNSGGFPGSPLHF.

The chain has TRBV4-1 and TRBJ1-1; D gene unclear. The germline V gene encodes CDR1 MGHRA and CDR2 YSYEKL. V gave up 3 bases and J gave up 3 bases, with 8 bases separating them. The CDR3 consists of 13 residues. DNA of the CDR3: TGCGCCAGCAGCCAGGACGGCTACACTGAAGCTTTCTTT. Translated, it gives CASSQDGYTEAFF.

This chain uses TRBV7-9 with TRBJ2-2; D may be TRBD1 (7 bases). Germline values: CDR1 SEHNR, CDR2 FQNEAQ (reference sequence). The length of the CDR3 is 13 residues. Trimming shortened V by 5 bases and J by 8 bases, and 12 bases separated the two germline ends. DNA of the CDR3: TGTGCCAGCAGCATACAGGGGACTGGGGAGCTGTTTTTT. This translates into CASSIQGTGELFF.

This clonotype was counted a few times. This sequence joins TRBV12-3 or TRBV12-4 and TRBJ1-5, with D uncertain. The CDR3 runs to 15 residues. V was trimmed by 3 bases and J by 1 base, leaving 10 bases between them. The CDR3 nucleotides are TGTGCCAGCAGTTTCGCCCCTGGGAGCAATCAGCCCCAGCATTTT. It is translated as CASSFAPGSNQPQHF.

This clonotype occurred a few times. The J gene is TRBJ1-3, the V gene TRBV7-2; 8 positions match TRBD1. V shed 4 bases and J 5 bases; nucleotides not matched to a gene: 4. This CDR3 spans 14 amino acids. Germline V lookup: CDR1 SGHTA, CDR2 FQGNSA. CDR3 DNA sequence: TGTGCCAGCAGCTCGGACAGGGATCGAAACACCATATATTTT. The encoded protein is CASSSDRDRNTIYF.